This T cell receptor beta chain was found in a study of OX40 agonist ivuxolimab in advanced cancers. As for the study in general: From about 23 to 85 years was the age range, with a mean of around 57 years, and over 80% were male.

General study points: At 0.1-3.0 mg/kg, partial responders had clonal expansion among the lowest observed.

This clone has only a few counts. Its target is not known. Trimming pared 2 bases from V and 6 bases from J, leaving 8 bases between. This CDR3 spans 13 amino acids. Per the germline V gene, CDR1 is SGHTA and CDR2 is FQGNSA. Generated by immunoSEQ multiplex PCR, the TCRdb table keeps only in-frame clones and is missing some. Counted here are more than 50,000 clones, less than 85% occurring once; the ten biggest clones make up approximately 3.8%. The receptor was derived from an adult with an advanced solid tumor such as melanoma, head and neck, liver or kidney cancer. V gene TRBV7-2 combines with J gene TRBJ2-1; D is perhaps TRBD1 or TRBD2 (5 bases each). The sample consisted of CD4+ or CD8+ T cells sorted from blood, taken in a trial of the OX40 agonist ivuxolimab. CDR3 amino acids: CASSLKGSNEQFF. The CDR3 DNA is TGTGCCAGCAGCTTAAAGGGGAGCAATGAGCAGTTCTTC.